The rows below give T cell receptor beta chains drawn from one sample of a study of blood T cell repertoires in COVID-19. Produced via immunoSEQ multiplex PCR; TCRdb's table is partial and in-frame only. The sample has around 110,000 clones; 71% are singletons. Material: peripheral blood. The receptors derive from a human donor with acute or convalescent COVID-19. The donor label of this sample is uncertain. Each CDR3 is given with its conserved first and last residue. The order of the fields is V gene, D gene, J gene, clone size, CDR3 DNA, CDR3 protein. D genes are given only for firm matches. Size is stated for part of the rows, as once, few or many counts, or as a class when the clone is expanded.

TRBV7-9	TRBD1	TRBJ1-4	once	TGTGCCAGCAGCAGGAGGACAGGACATAATGAAAAACTGTTTTTT	CASSRRTGHNEKLFF
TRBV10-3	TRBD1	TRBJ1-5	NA	TGTGCCATCAGTCCGGGACAGGGCGGCAATCAGCCCCAGCATTTT	CAISPGQGGNQPQHF
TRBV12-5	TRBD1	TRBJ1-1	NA	TGTGCTAGTGGTTCTGGACAGGGGGCAGGTAACACTGAAGCTTTCTTT	CASGSGQGAGNTEAFF
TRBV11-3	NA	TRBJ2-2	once	TGTGCCAGCAGCTCTGGTAGGACACGCGACATAGGTGGGGAGCTGTTTTTT	CASSSGRTRDIGGELFF
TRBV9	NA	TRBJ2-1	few	TGTGCCAGCAGCGCGCACAGGGTGAATATGGGCGAGCAGTTCTTC	CASSAHRVNMGEQFF
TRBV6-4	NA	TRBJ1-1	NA	TGTGCCAGCAGTGAAGGAGAAGGCACTGAAGCTTTCTTT	CASSEGEGTEAFF
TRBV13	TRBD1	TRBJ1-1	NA	TGTGCCAGCAGCAGGACAGGGAACACTGAAGCTTTCTTT	CASSRTGNTEAFF
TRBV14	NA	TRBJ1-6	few	TGTGCCAGCAGCCAAGCTCTCTCGGCTTGGGGCTATGATTCACCCCTCCACTTT	CASSQALSAWGYDSPLHF
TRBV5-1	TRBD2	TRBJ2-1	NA	TGCGCCAGCAGTTCGACCGGGACTAGCGGGGGGGCCCAGCAGTTCTTC	CASSSTGTSGGAQQFF
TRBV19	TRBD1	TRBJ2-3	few	TGTGCCAGTAGTATAGGACAGGGTGATTCTAGCACAGATACGCAGTATTTT	CASSIGQGDSSTDTQYF
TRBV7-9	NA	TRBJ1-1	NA	TGTGCCAGCAGCCCCCTCCCATCGAGGACAGTGAACACTGAAGCTTTCTTT	CASSPLPSRTVNTEAFF
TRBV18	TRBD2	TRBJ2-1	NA	TGTGCCAGCTCACCACCGGGCGCGGGGGGTTTCTACAATGAGCAGTTCTTC	CASSPPGAGGFYNEQFF
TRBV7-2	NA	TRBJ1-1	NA	TGTGCCAGCAGCCCCCGGGCGGGTAACACTGAAGCTTTCTTT	CASSPRAGNTEAFF
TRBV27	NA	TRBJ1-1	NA	TGTGCCAGCAGTTTGCGACGAGAGGGAAATGAAGCTTTCTTT	CASSLRREGNEAFF
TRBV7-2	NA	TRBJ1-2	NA	TGTGCCAGCAGCTTCTCCCCCGGAGGGAGGGACTATGGCTACACCTTC	CASSFSPGGRDYGYTF
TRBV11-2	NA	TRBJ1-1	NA	TGTGCCAGCACCTATGGGAAGGGGTTTGGAGCTTTCTTT	CASTYGKGFGAFF
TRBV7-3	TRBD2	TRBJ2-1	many	TGTGCCAGTTCGAGCGGGACCCACCAGTTCTTC	CASSSGTHQFF
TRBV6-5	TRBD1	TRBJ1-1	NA	TGTGCCAGCAGTTACCGGCCGGGACAGGGGTTCACTGAAGCTTTCTTT	CASSYRPGQGFTEAFF
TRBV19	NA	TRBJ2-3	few	TGTGCCAGTAGTATAGCGGCCGGGACAAGATCTAGAACAGATACGCAGTATTTT	CASSIAAGTRSRTDTQYF
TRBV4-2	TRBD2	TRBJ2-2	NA	TGTGCCAGCAGCCATACTAGCGGGGGGGCCGGGGAGCTGTTTTTT	CASSHTSGGAGELFF
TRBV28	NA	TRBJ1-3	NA	TGTGCCAGCAGTTTATCAGGCCCTGGAAACACCATATATTTT	CASSLSGPGNTIYF
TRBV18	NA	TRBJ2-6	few	TGTGCCAGCTCCGAGAGCTCTGGGGCCAACGTCCTGACTTTC	CASSESSGANVLTF
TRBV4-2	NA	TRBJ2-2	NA	TGTGCCAGCAGCCAGTCAAACACCGGGGAGCTGTTTTTT	CASSQSNTGELFF
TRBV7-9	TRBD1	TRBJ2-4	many	TGTGCCAGCAGCTCAGAGGACAGGGACGGGCCAGGACCCAAAAACATTCAGTACTTC	CASSSEDRDGPGPKNIQYF
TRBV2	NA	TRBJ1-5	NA	TGTGCCAGCAGTGGGACAGACAACATAGCAAATCAGCCCCAGCATTTT	CASSGTDNIANQPQHF
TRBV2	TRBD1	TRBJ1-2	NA	TGTGCCAGCAGTGAATTGGGACAGGGTTATGGCTACACCTTC	CASSELGQGYGYTF
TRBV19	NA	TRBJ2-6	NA	TGTGCCAGTAGTTTACAGGGTGGGCTCTCTGTTGTGGCCAACGTCCTGACTTTC	CASSLQGGLSVVANVLTF
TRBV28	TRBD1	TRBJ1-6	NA	TGTGCCACTCATGGACAGGGCCGTTCACCCCTCCACTTT	CATHGQGRSPLHF
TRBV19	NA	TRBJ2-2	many	TGTGCCAGTAGTATGTACAGGTACGCGAACACCGGGGAGCTGTTTTTT	CASSMYRYANTGELFF
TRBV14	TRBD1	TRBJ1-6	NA	TGTGCCAGCAGCCAATGGGGGACAGGGGGCTGGAATTCACCCCTCCACTTT	CASSQWGTGGWNSPLHF
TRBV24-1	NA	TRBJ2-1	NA	TGTGCCACCAGTTTAGGTGGAACAGGGTACAATGAGCAGTTCTTC	CATSLGGTGYNEQFF
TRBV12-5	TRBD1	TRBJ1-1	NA	TGTGCTAGTAGTATCTGGACAGGGGACACTGAAGCTTTCTTT	CASSIWTGDTEAFF
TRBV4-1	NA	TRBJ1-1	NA	TGCGCCAGCAGCCTTACAACGAACACTGAAGCTTTCTTT	CASSLTTNTEAFF
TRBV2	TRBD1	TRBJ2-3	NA	TGTGCCAGCAGCGACGGACAGGGGGTGTCCACAGATACGCAGTATTTT	CASSDGQGVSTDTQYF
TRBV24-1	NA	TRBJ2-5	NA	TGTGCCACCAGTGATCCGGGTTTGGAGACCCAGTACTTC	CATSDPGLETQYF
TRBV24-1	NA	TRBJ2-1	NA	TGTGCCACCAGTGATTTGATGGGGAGCTCCTACAATGAGCAGTTCTTC	CATSDLMGSSYNEQFF
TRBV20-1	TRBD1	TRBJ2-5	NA	TGCAGTGCTAGTTACAGGGGAGAGACCCAGTACTTC	CSASYRGETQYF
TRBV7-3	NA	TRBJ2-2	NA	TGTGCCAGCAGCCCCAGATACGACGGGATCGGGGAGCTGTTTTTT	CASSPRYDGIGELFF
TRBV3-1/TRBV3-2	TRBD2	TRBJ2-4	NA	TGTGCCAGCAGCCAGCGGGGGAGCAAAAACATTCAGTACTTC	CASSQRGSKNIQYF
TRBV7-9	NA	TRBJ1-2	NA	TGTGCCAGCAGCTTAACAGCCAACTATGGCTACACCTTC	CASSLTANYGYTF